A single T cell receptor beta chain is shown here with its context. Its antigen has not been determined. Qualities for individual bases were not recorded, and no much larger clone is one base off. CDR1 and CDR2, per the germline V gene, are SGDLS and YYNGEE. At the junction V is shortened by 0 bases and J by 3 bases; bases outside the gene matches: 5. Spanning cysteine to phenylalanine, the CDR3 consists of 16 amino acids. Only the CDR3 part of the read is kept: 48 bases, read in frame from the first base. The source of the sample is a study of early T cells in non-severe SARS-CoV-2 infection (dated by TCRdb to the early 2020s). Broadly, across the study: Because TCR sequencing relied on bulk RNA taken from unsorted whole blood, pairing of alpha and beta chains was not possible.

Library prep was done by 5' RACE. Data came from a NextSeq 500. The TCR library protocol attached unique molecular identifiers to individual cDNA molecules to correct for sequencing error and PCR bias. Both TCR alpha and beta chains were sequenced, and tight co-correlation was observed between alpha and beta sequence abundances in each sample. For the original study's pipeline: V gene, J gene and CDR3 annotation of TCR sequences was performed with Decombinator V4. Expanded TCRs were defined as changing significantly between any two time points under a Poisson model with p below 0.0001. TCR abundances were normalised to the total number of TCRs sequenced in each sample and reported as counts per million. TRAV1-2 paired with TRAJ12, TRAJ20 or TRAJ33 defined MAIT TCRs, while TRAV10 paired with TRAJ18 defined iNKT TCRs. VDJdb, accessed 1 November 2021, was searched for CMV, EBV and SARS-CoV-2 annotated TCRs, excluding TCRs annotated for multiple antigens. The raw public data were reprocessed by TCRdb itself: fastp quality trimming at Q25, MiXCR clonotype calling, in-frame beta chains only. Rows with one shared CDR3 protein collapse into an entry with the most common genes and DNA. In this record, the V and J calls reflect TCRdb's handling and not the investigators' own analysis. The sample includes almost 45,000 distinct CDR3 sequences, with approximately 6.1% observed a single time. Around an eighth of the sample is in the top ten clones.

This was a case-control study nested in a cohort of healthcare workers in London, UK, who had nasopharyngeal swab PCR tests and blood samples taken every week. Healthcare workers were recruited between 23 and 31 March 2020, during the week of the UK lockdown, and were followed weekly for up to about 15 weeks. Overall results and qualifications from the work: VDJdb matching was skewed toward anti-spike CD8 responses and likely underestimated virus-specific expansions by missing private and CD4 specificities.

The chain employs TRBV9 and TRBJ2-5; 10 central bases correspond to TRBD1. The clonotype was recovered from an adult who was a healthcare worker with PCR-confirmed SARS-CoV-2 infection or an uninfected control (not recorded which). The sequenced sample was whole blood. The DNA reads TGTGCCAGCAGCGTAGAAAGGGACAGGGGTGAAGAGACCCAGTACTTC. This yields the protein CASSVERDRGEETQYF.